This T cell receptor beta chain is drawn from a study of beta chain features in type 1 diabetes. Study conclusions and caveats: Among patients with Type 1 diabetes, TCRB CDR3s were moderately but significantly shorter in every one of the four CD4+ subsets.

The CDR3 runs 13 residues. Germline V gene lookup returns CDR1 KGHSH and CDR2 LQKENI. Trimming left V 3 bases short and J 6 bases short, with 11 bases between. The isolated RNA, all of it, was reverse transcribed, so expressed TCRB transcripts were what got sequenced. This table comes from immunoSEQ multiplex PCR, and its TCRdb copy is limited to in-frame clones, with some not included. This table has about 360,000 clones, roughly 12% appearing once. This clone has more than one count but fewer than ten. Antigen specificity is unknown. The sequence derives from a woman younger than 30 with type 1 diabetes. The rearrangement uses TRBV18 and TRBJ1-1; D unclear. Sequenced sample: naive CD4+ T cells from blood. In nucleotides, the CDR3 is TGTGCCAGCTCACCCTCCTCGGTCTCTGAAGCTTTCTTT. Translating it yields CASSPSSVSEAFF.